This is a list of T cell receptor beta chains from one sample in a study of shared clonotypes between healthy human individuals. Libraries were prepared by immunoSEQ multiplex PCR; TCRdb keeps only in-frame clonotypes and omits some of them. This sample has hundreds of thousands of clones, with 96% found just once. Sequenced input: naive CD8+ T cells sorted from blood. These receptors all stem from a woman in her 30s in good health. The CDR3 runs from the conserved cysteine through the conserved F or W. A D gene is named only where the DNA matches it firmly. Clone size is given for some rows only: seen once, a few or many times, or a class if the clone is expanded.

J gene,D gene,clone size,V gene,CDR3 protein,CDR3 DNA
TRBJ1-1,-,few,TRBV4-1,CASSQDWRASHTEAFF,TGCGCCAGCAGCCAAGATTGGAGAGCCTCCCACACTGAAGCTTTCTTT
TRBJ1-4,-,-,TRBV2,CASSDRGLSEKLFF,TGTGCCAGCAGTGACAGGGGCTTAAGCGAAAAACTGTTTTTT
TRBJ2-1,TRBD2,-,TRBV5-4,CASSLVPRAGNEQFF,TGTGCCAGCAGCTTGGTCCCGCGAGCGGGGAATGAGCAGTTCTTC
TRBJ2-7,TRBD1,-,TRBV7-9,CASIDTGTGRNSSYEQYF,TGTGCCAGCATAGATACCGGGACAGGTAGGAACAGCTCCTACGAGCAGTACTTC
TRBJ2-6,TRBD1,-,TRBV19,CASSLVTGASGANVLTF,TGTGCCAGTAGTCTTGTGACAGGGGCCTCTGGGGCCAACGTCCTGACTTTC
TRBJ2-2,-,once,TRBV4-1,CASSQGTHTGELFF,TGCGCCAGCAGCCAAGGGACTCACACCGGGGAGCTGTTTTTT
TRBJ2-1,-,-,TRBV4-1,CASSRRRDWDNEQFF,TGCGCCAGCAGCCGACGGAGGGACTGGGACAATGAGCAGTTCTTC
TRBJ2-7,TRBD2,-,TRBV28,CASSFPGRGSYEQYF,TGTGCCAGCAGTTTCCCCGGGAGGGGCTCCTACGAGCAGTACTTC
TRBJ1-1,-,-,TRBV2,CASQAYLGLNTEAFF,TGTGCCAGCCAAGCCTACCTGGGACTGAACACTGAAGCTTTCTTT
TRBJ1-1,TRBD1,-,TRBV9,CASSARQGGAEAFF,TGTGCCAGCAGCGCCCGACAGGGGGGGGCTGAAGCTTTCTTT
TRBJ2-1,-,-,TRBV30,CAWSTGPEGGNEQFF,TGTGCCTGGTCGACTGGACCAGAGGGCGGCAATGAGCAGTTCTTC
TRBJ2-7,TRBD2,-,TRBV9,CASSPSRAREVASYEQYF,TGTGCCAGCAGCCCCTCTCGGGCGCGGGAGGTCGCCTCCTACGAGCAGTACTTC
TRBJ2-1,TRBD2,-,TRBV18,CASSPPPSGEPNEQFF,TGTGCCAGCTCACCACCGCCTAGCGGGGAACCCAATGAGCAGTTCTTC
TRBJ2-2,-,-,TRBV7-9,CASSQLGTGELFF,TGTGCCAGCAGCCAGCTCGGGACCGGGGAGCTGTTTTTT
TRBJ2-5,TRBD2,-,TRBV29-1,CSAGSGSYEETQYF,TGCAGCGCCGGTAGCGGGAGTTATGAAGAGACCCAGTACTTC
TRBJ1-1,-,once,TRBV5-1,CASSPGTVIMNTEAFF,TGCGCCAGCAGCCCGGGGACCGTTATCATGAACACTGAAGCTTTCTTT
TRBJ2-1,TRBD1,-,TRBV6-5,CASTGTGEGVNEQFF,TGTGCCAGCACCGGGACAGGGGAGGGGGTCAATGAGCAGTTCTTC
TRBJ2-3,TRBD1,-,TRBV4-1,CASRDRGRDTQYF,TGCGCCAGTAGAGACAGGGGCAGAGATACGCAGTATTTT
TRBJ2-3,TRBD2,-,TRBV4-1,CASSPSGLAGGGTYTDTQYF,TGCGCCAGCAGCCCTTCGGGACTAGCGGGAGGGGGGACCTACACAGATACGCAGTATTTT
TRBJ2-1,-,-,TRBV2,CASGPGGTYIEQFF,TGTGCCAGTGGCCCTGGGGGTACCTACATTGAGCAGTTCTTC
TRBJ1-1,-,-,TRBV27,CASSFTQSGLRTEAFF,TGTGCCAGCAGTTTTACCCAATCCGGGTTAAGAACTGAAGCTTTCTTT
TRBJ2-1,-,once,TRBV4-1,CASSQVPGTESYNEQFF,TGCGCCAGCAGCCAAGTACCCGGGACCGAGTCCTACAATGAGCAGTTCTTC
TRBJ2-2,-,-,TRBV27,CASSLVAYTGELFF,TGTGCCAGCAGTTTAGTCGCCTACACCGGGGAGCTGTTTTTT
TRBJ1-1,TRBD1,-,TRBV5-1,CASSLEGAGTEAFF,TGCGCCAGCAGCTTGGAGGGGGCCGGCACTGAAGCTTTCTTT
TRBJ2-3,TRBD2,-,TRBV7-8,CASSLGLALPDTQYF,TGTGCCAGCAGCTTAGGACTAGCACTTCCGGATACGCAGTATTTT
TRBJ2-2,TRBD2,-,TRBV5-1,CASSVNSGITGELFF,TGCGCCAGCTCAGTAAATAGCGGGATCACCGGGGAGCTGTTTTTT
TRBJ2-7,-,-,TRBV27,CASSTKQGSPSYEQYF,TGTGCCAGCAGTACCAAACAGGGCTCCCCCTCCTACGAGCAGTACTTC
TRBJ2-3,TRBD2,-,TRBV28,CASSFLAGGLATDTQYF,TGTGCCAGCAGTTTCCTAGCGGGAGGGCTCGCCACAGATACGCAGTATTTT
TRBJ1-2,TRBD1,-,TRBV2,CASSPDRGNYGYTF,TGTGCCAGCAGCCCCGACAGGGGAAACTATGGCTACACCTTC
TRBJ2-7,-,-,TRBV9,CASSVGWGVQYF,TGTGCCAGCAGCGTCGGCTGGGGAGTGCAGTACTTC
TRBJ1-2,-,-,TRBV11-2,CASSFSGILIPNYGYTF,TGTGCCAGCAGCTTTAGCGGAATCTTGATTCCAAACTATGGCTACACCTTC
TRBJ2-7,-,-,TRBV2,CASRWQSYGTSSSYEQYF,TGTGCCAGCAGGTGGCAGAGTTACGGGACGTCGAGCTCCTACGAGCAGTACTTC